These 29 T cell receptor beta chains share one sample of origin, sequenced in a study of blood T cell repertoires in COVID-19 (dated by TCRdb to about 2020). The library was obtained by the immunoSEQ multiplex PCR assay. TCRdb holds this immuneACCESS table with in-frame rearrangements only. Some clones are missing; in checked studies, unresolved V genes explain under half, and the rest has no known cause. The sample includes hundreds of thousands of clones, with around 90% observed a single time. The ten largest clones capture around 0.92% of the sample. The sample was PBMCs or T cells enriched from blood (not recorded which). These receptors were collected from a woman aged 25 to 39 who had recovered from COVID-19.

This chain links TRBV15 with TRBJ2-1, with a possible D match to TRBD1 (6 bases). Trimming took 8 bases from V and 0 from J, leaving 14 bases between them. The germline V gene has CDR1 LNHNV and CDR2 YYDKDF (reference sequence). The CDR3 consists of 15 residues. The CDR3: CATHPGHSSYNEQFF. Here the CDR3 DNA reads TGTGCCACCCACCCGGGACACAGCTCCTACAATGAGCAGTTCTTC.

Details on this clone: In the same sample, other DNA sequences code for this CDR3. CDR3 nucleotide sequence: TGCGCCAGCAGTGAGTCGGCAGGGTCCACAGATACGCAGTATTTT. Its translation: CASSESAGSTDTQYF. The V and J genes are TRBV10-1 and TRBJ2-3, with a weak D call TRBD1 (5 bases). The V end lost 0 bases, the J end lost 2 bases, and 9 bases lay between the germline ends. The CDR3 is 15 residues long. Germline CDR1 and CDR2: WNHNN and SYGVQD (reference sequence).

The rearrangement links TRBV7-3 to TRBJ2-1, with no clear D. The CDR3 runs 15 residues. The V gene lost 1 base and the J gene lost 4 bases, with 11 bases spanning the gap. Germline CDR1 SGHTA, CDR2 FQGTGA. The CDR3 DNA reads TGTGCCAGCAGCTTAATCGCGACTGATTACAATGAGCAGTTCTTC. Protein sequence: CASSLIATDYNEQFF.

J is TRBJ1-2 and V is TRBV2; 8 positions agree with TRBD1. The J segment lost 2 bases and the V segment lost 11 bases, leaving 10 bases of the junction unmatched. This CDR3 has 14 amino acids. Germline lookup yields CDR1 SNHLY and CDR2 FYNNEI. Here the CDR3 reads CAVLRTGGNYGYTF. The CDR3 nucleotides read TGTGCCGTACTACGTACAGGGGGAAACTATGGCTACACCTTC. Full variable domain (remainder filled in from reference TRBV2 and TRBJ1-2): EPEVTQTPSHQVTQMGQEVILRCVPISNHLYFYWYRQILGQKVEFLVSFYNNEISEKSEIFDDQFSVERPDGSNFTLKIRSTKLEDSAMYFCAVLRTGGNYGYTFGSGTRLTVV.

The chain is built from TRBV7-9 and TRBJ1-2; 11 nucleotides line up with TRBD1. Trimming at V came to 5 bases and at J to 3 bases, leaving 11 bases not matched to a gene. Germline CDR1 and CDR2: SEHNR and FQNEAQ (reference sequence). CDR3 length equals 17 residues. The CDR3 DNA sequence: TGTGCCAGCAGCCCCTGGACAGGGGGCGCCCTCGACTATGGCTACACCTTC. It is translated as CASSPWTGGALDYGYTF.

A single count supports this clone. V and J are TRBV28 and TRBJ1-4, with D hard to call. The CDR3 extends over 16 amino acids. V was cut by 5 bases and J by 5 bases, with 18 bases left in between. In germline, CDR1 is MDHEN, CDR2 SYDVKM. CDR3 nucleotides: TGTGCCAGCAGTGCCAGGACTTGGCGGCACAATGAAAAACTGTTTTTT. Protein sequence: CASSARTWRHNEKLFF.

The chain uses TRBV5-4 and TRBJ1-6; 7 bases fit TRBD1. The CDR3 runs 14 residues. J lost 8 bases, V lost 3 bases, and 5 bases had no gene match. The germline V gene encodes CDR1 SGHNT and CDR2 YYREEE (reference sequence). CDR3 coding DNA: TGTGCCAGCAGCTCAGTCGACAGGGATTCACCCCTCCACTTT. The encoded protein is CASSSVDRDSPLHF.

V gene TRBV24-1 combines with J gene TRBJ1-1, with a tentative D call TRBD1 (6 bases). The CDR3 runs to 15 residues. Per the germline V gene, CDR1 is KGHDR and CDR2 is SFDVKD. Between the trimmed V and J ends, which lost 4 bases and 5 bases, there was a span of 16 bases. The CDR3 DNA is TGTGCCACCAGTGACCCTCGGGGGGCAGGAACTGAAGCTTTCTTT. Its translation is CATSDPRGAGTEAFF.

This chain uses TRBV7-6 with TRBJ2-7; 7 nucleotides line up with TRBD1. Per the germline V gene, CDR1 is SGHVS and CDR2 is FNYEAQ. After removal of 5 bases from V and 1 base from J, the junction contained 11 bases not matched to a gene. The CDR3 length is 16 residues. CDR3 loop: CASSTSGTANSYEQYF. The DNA of the CDR3 is TGTGCCAGCAGCACCTCCGGGACAGCAAATTCCTACGAGCAGTACTTC.

V usage is TRBV3-1 (or the pseudogene TRBV3-2) and J usage is TRBJ2-1, with 14 bases identical to TRBD2. V was pared by 4 bases and J by 8 bases, with 10 bases of the junction left unmatched. Germline CDR1 reads LGHDT; CDR2 reads YNNKEL (reference sequence). The CDR3 spans 17 residues. CDR3 residues: CASSLRLAGGPRDEQFF. CDR3 bases: TGTGCCAGCAGCCTACGACTAGCGGGAGGGCCTCGGGATGAGCAGTTCTTC.

CDR3 DNA: TGTGCCAGCAGCTGGACAGGGGGAGGCAATGAGCAGTTCTTC. It codes for CASSWTGGGNEQFF. The chain couples TRBV7-2 to TRBJ2-1, with 10 bases lining up with TRBD1. V lost 4 bases and J lost 6; bases outside the gene matches: 3. Germline CDR1 SGHTA, CDR2 FQGNSA. The CDR3 sequence is 14 residues long.

This chain joins TRBV27 and TRBJ2-1; 9 nucleotides match TRBD1. V was pared by 8 bases and J by 7 bases, with 12 bases of the junction left unmatched. CDR3 length: 15 residues. Looked up from germline, CDR1 is MNHEY and CDR2 is SMNVEV (reference sequence). CDR3: CASCHRDRDVNEQFF. In nucleotides, the CDR3 is TGTGCCAGCTGCCACCGGGACAGGGACGTGAATGAGCAGTTCTTC.

J is TRBJ1-1 and V is TRBV10-3; 8 nucleotides agree with TRBD1. Germline trimming cut 6 bases from V and 5 bases from J; bases unmatched to any gene: 5. The CDR3 runs 13 residues. Germline V gene sequence: CDR1 ENHRY, CDR2 SYGVKD. CDR3 in DNA: TGTGCCATCAGGGACAGGGAAGGGACTGAAGCTTTCTTT. This sequence encodes CAIRDREGTEAFF.

The rearrangement links TRBV11-3 to TRBJ2-7; D is perhaps TRBD1 (6 bases). Germline loops: CDR1 SGHNT, CDR2 YENEEA. There are 14 residues in the CDR3. The V gene lost 0 bases and the J gene lost 4 bases, with 10 bases spanning the gap. The CDR3 loop reads CASSLDQGSYEQYF. The CDR3 DNA is TGTGCCAGCAGCTTAGATCAGGGGTCGTACGAGCAGTACTTC.

This chain uses TRBV19 with TRBJ2-2; D is uncertain. The CDR3 consists of 15 residues. The V end lost 3 bases, the J end lost 5 bases, and 13 bases lay between the germline ends. CDR1 is LNHDA, CDR2 SQIVND, per germline (reference sequence). For the CDR3, the DNA is TGTGCCAGTAGTATTGGCAGGTCCCTAACCGGGGAGCTGTTTTTT. It is translated as CASSIGRSLTGELFF.

DNA for the CDR3: TGTGCCAGCAGCGTAGCGGACTACAGGGAGCAGTTCTTC. Translation gives CASSVADYREQFF. This chain joins TRBV9 and TRBJ2-1, with D possibly TRBD2 on 6 matching bases. Trimming pared 0 bases from V and 10 bases from J, leaving 11 bases between. The CDR3 sequence is 13 residues long. In germline, CDR1 is SGDLS, CDR2 YYNGEE.

The gene calls are TRBV7-2 and TRBJ2-5, with 9 bases that match TRBD2. From germline, CDR1 is SGHTA and CDR2 FQGNSA. This CDR3 comprises 14 residues. Germline trimming cut 2 bases from V and 3 bases from J; bases unmatched to any gene: 1. In DNA, the CDR3 is TGTGCCAGCAGCTTAAGACTAGCGGAAGAGACCCAGTACTTC. Translating gives CASSLRLAEETQYF.

The chain employs TRBV9 and TRBJ2-5; possibly TRBD1 for D (6 bases). The CDR3 consists of 14 residues. V was shortened by 3 bases and J by 3 bases, with 12 bases between the two germline ends. Per germline, CDR1 SGDLS and CDR2 YYNGEE. The CDR3 coding sequence is TGTGCCAGCAGCGAAGGGGGAGCAGAAGAGACCCAGTACTTC. It encodes CASSEGGAEETQYF.

The V call is TRBV6-5, the J call TRBJ1-2, with D hard to call. Germline V gene data show CDR1 as MNHEY and CDR2 as SVGAGI. Trimming stripped 2 bases from V and 0 bases from J, with 13 bases between. The CDR3 totals 16 residues. The CDR3 spells CASSYMTSPSNYGYTF. The DNA of the CDR3 is TGTGCCAGCAGTTACATGACTTCACCTTCTAACTATGGCTACACCTTC.

The V gene is TRBV27, the J gene TRBJ1-5; TRBD1 aligns across 9 bases. J gave up 2 bases and V 5 bases, and 7 bases lay outside the gene matches. The CDR3 consists of 16 residues. CDR1 is MNHEY and CDR2 is SMNVEV in the germline V gene (reference sequence). CDR3 bases: TGTGCCAGCAGTCCCTTCGGGGACAGGGGCAATCAGCCCCAGCATTTT. This codes for CASSPFGDRGNQPQHF.

The gene calls are TRBV19 and TRBJ1-2; TRBD1 agrees at 12 bases. V lost 3 bases and J lost 4; bases outside the gene matches: 3. This CDR3 is 15 amino acids long. The germline gives CDR1 LNHDA, CDR2 SQIVND (reference sequence). In nucleotides, the CDR3 is TGTGCCAGTAGTATGGGACAGGGGGCTTCCTATGGCTACACCTTC. Amino acids: CASSMGQGASYGYTF.

The rearrangement uses TRBV18 and TRBJ2-5, with a tentative D call TRBD2 (5 bases). V lost 0 bases and J lost 0, with 14 bases in between. CDR1 and CDR2 from the germline V gene are KGHSH and LQKENI. This CDR3 is 17 amino acids long. Here the CDR3 reads CASSPPGGGPNQETQYF. CDR3 DNA: TGTGCCAGCTCACCACCGGGTGGAGGACCGAACCAAGAGACCCAGTACTTC.

The V call is TRBV7-9, the J call TRBJ2-5; TRBD2 matches 14 bases. Germline assignment: CDR1 SEHNR and CDR2 FQNEAQ (reference sequence). V gave up 10 bases and J gave up 5 bases; unmatched junction bases: 3. The CDR3 runs to 13 residues. Here the CDR3 DNA reads TGTGCCACGGGACTAGCGGGAGAGGAGACCCAGTACTTC. Translation: CATGLAGEETQYF. The variable domain in full, completed from reference TRBV7-9 and TRBJ2-5, reads DTGVSQNPRHKITKRGQNVTFRCDPISEHNRLYWYRQTLGQGPEFLTYFQNEAQLEKSRLLSDRFSAERPKGSFSTLEIQRTEQGDSAMYLCATGLAGEETQYFGPGTRLLVL.

The chain couples TRBV19 to TRBJ2-7; D is perhaps TRBD1 (6 bases). Germline-derived CDR1 and CDR2 are LNHDA and SQIVND (reference sequence). Trimming took 0 bases from V and 2 from J, leaving 17 bases between them. This CDR3 is built from 17 residues. This CDR3 reads CASSIEGHRAPTYEQYF. The DNA of the CDR3 is TGTGCCAGTAGTATAGAGGGGCACAGGGCCCCAACCTACGAGCAGTACTTC.

The chain has TRBV5-1 and TRBJ2-5; no clear D gene. This CDR3 spans 14 amino acids. Germline CDR1 SGHRS, CDR2 YFSETQ. The V end was cut by 4 bases, the J end by 0 bases, with 10 bases between. CDR3 coding DNA: TGCGCCAGCAGCCTATCAGGATACCAAGAGACCCAGTACTTC. It is translated as CASSLSGYQETQYF.

The rearrangement links TRBV28 to TRBJ2-3; 12 bases agree with TRBD2. This CDR3 comprises 17 residues. V was pared by 3 bases and J by 6 bases, with 10 bases of the junction left unmatched. Germline CDR1 MDHEN, CDR2 SYDVKM. The CDR3 DNA is TGTGCCAGCAGTTTGCCCACTAGCGGGGGGATCCGCGATACGCAGTATTTT. Amino acids: CASSLPTSGGIRDTQYF.

The chain couples TRBV5-1 to TRBJ1-2, with a tentative D call TRBD1 (5 bases). Trimming removed 0 bases from V and 4 bases from J, with 16 bases in between. Looked up from germline, CDR1 is SGHRS and CDR2 is YFSETQ. This CDR3 region has 16 residues. DNA of the CDR3: TGCGCCAGCAGCTTGGGGGGCAGTCGACGGGTCTATGGCTACACCTTC. Its translation: CASSLGGSRRVYGYTF.

V and J are TRBV24-1 and TRBJ1-2; perhaps TRBD1 as D (6 bases). The germline V gene encodes CDR1 KGHDR and CDR2 SFDVKD. The V end lost 3 bases, the J end lost 7 bases, and 8 bases lay between the germline ends. The CDR3 runs to 12 residues. The CDR3, as DNA: TGTGCCACCAGTGATGACAGGTCTGGCTACACCTTC. The encoded protein is CATSDDRSGYTF.

The chain has TRBV27 and TRBJ2-3, with 8 bases lining up with TRBD2. The CDR3 length is 16 residues. J was trimmed by 1 base and V by 4 bases; bases with no gene match: 7. The V gene's germline CDR1 is MNHEY and CDR2 SMNVEV (reference sequence). The CDR3 DNA reads TGTGCCAGCAGTTCCTTCACGGGGGGGGGCACAGATACGCAGTATTTT. It codes for CASSSFTGGGTDTQYF.